This T cell receptor (beta chain) was sequenced in a study of shared clonotypes between healthy human individuals. On this clone: Its antigen is unidentified.

Generated by immunoSEQ multiplex PCR, the TCRdb table keeps only in-frame clones and is missing some. Among under 80,000 clones listed, 60% to 80% were seen once. Study-wide results and caveats: With a handful of donors compared, 5% to 5.5% of naive CD4 clonotypes were shared.

Trimming removed 4 bases from V and 5 bases from J; junction bases left unmatched: 4. There are 13 residues in the CDR3. The germline V gene has CDR1 MDHEN and CDR2 SYDVKM. This clonotype was obtained from a man in his thirties or forties in good health. The chain uses TRBV28 and TRBJ2-5, with 7 bases that match TRBD1. Sequenced: memory CD8+ T cells sorted from blood. Noted subset: CD45RO+ cells pooled with CCR7-negative TemRA cells. The CDR3 nucleotides read TGTGCCAGCAGTTCGGGACAGTTTGAGACCCAGTACTTC. This gives the protein CASSSGQFETQYF.